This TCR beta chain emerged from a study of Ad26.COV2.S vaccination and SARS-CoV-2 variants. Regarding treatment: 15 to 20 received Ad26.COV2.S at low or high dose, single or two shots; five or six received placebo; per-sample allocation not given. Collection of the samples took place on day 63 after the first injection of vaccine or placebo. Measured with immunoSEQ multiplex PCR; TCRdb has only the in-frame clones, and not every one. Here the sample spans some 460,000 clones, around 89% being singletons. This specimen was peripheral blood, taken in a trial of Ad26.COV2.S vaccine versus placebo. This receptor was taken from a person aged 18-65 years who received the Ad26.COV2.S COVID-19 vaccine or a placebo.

CDR3: CASSAWTGQQETQYF. CDR3 nucleotide sequence: TGCGCCAGCAGCGCCTGGACAGGGCAACAAGAGACCCAGTACTTC. This chain uses TRBV5-1 with TRBJ2-5, with 8 bases lining up with TRBD1. The CDR3 is 15 amino acids. Germline assignment: CDR1 SGHRS and CDR2 YFSETQ. V was clipped by 4 bases and J by 2 bases; unmatched bases: 7.